The 15 T cell receptor beta chains given below trace back to one sample, sequenced in a study of Graves' ophthalmopathy and Graves' hyperthyroidism. Scientists amplified the TCR beta CDR3 regions from RNA transcripts. An opening RT-PCR round employed HTBI primers and preceded a second-round multiplex PCR. Via MiXCR, TCRdb re-called the multiplex PCR reads, giving one row per CDR3 protein. In the table there are a few hundred thousand distinct CDR3 sequences, just over 15% of which are singletons. The sequencing input was peripheral blood. The receptors stem from a woman in her late teens or twenties with stable Graves' hyperthyroidism.

In this sample, this clonotype turned up a few times. The rearrangement uses TRBV18 and TRBJ2-2; TRBD1 aligns across 10 bases. Germline V gene data show CDR1 as KGHSH and CDR2 as LQKENI. Losses at the gene ends were 3 bases for V and 3 bases for J; bases not matched to a gene: 10. CDR3 length: 18 amino acids. CDR3 DNA: TGTGCCAGCTCACCGGGACAGGGGACGGCTGGGGACACCGGGGAGCTGTTTTTT. Its protein product is CASSPGQGTAGDTGELFF.

The chain combines TRBV7-2 with TRBJ2-7; tentatively, D is TRBD2 (5 bases). Trimming removed 5 bases at V and 7 bases at J, with 27 bases between. The V gene's germline CDR1 is SGHTA and CDR2 FQGNSA. The CDR3 consists of 17 residues. In nucleotides, the CDR3 is TGTGCCAGCAGCCCCCTTCCCTTGCGCCCAACTCCGGGGGAGCAGTACTTC. Amino acid sequence: CASSPLPLRPTPGEQYF.

This clonotype was recorded at least ten times. The chain employs TRBV12-3 or TRBV12-4 and TRBJ1-1; D remains unclear. This CDR3 comprises 13 residues. V was clipped by 6 bases and J by 3 bases, with 11 bases between them. The CDR3 DNA reads TGTGCCAGCAGGTCCATCGGGGACACTGAAGCTTTCTTT. Amino acids: CASRSIGDTEAFF.

The sample holds many counts of this clonotype. V and J are TRBV15 and TRBJ2-5, with 13 bases lining up with TRBD2. V lost 2 bases and J lost 3; bases outside the gene matches: 12. The germline CDR1 and CDR2 sequences are LNHNV and YYDKDF (reference sequence). The CDR3 totals 19 residues. In DNA form, the CDR3 reads TGTGCCACCAGCAGATCGGCCGGGACTAGCGGGGCGCACGAAGAGACCCAGTACTTC. This codes for CATSRSAGTSGAHEETQYF.

This clonotype was seen at least ten times. The V call is TRBV6-5, the J call TRBJ1-2, with D unclear. V was shortened by 7 bases and J by 8 bases, with 17 bases between the two germline ends. The germline V gene has CDR1 MNHEY and CDR2 SVGAGI. The CDR3 is made up of 13 amino acids. The CDR3 protein is CASIRAGLRGYTF. The CDR3 DNA reads as TGTGCCAGCATTAGGGCAGGACTCAGGGGCTACACCTTC.

This clonotype was picked up many times. The rearrangement joins TRBV6-2 or TRBV6-3 to TRBJ1-5; D unclear. Germline loops: CDR1 MNHEY, CDR2 SVGEGT. Trimming took 0 bases from V and 0 from J, leaving 12 bases between them. The CDR3 extends over 17 amino acids. As DNA, the CDR3 is TGTGCCAGCAGTTACTCCCCAGGACTCTATAGCAATCAGCCCCAGCATTTT. It translates to CASSYSPGLYSNQPQHF.

This clonotype was recorded many times. V usage is TRBV7-2 and J usage is TRBJ1-6; possible D gene TRBD1, 6 bases. The CDR3 loop spans 15 amino acids. Trimming pared 3 bases from V and 6 bases from J, leaving 12 bases between. Germline-derived CDR1 and CDR2 are SGHTA and FQGNSA. The CDR3 coding sequence is TGTGCCAGCAGCTTCCGGGGACAAGCTAATTCACCCCTCCACTTT. This sequence encodes CASSFRGQANSPLHF. Full variable domain (remainder filled in from reference TRBV7-2 and TRBJ1-6): GAGVSQSPSNKVTEKGKDVELRCDPISGHTALYWYRQSLGQGLEFLIYFQGNSAPDKSGLPSDRFSAERTGGSVSTLTIQRTQQEDSAVYLCASSFRGQANSPLHFGNGTRLTVT.

CDR3 loop: CASIPHPNTEAFF. The CDR3 nucleotides are TGTGCCAGTATCCCTCATCCGAACACTGAAGCTTTCTTT. The rearrangement links TRBV19 to TRBJ1-1; unclear D gene. The germline gives CDR1 LNHDA, CDR2 SQIVND (reference sequence). The CDR3 is 13 amino acids. V was pared by 7 bases and J by 1 base, with 10 bases between.

This clonotype was recorded at least ten times. In DNA, the CDR3 is TGTGCCAGCAGCGTACAGGGGAGGGACACTGAAGCTTTCTTT. This sequence encodes CASSVQGRDTEAFF. The gene calls are TRBV7-8 and TRBJ1-1, with 7 bases aligning to TRBD1. Trimming at V came to 5 bases and at J to 3 bases, leaving 6 bases not matched to a gene. The CDR3 spans 14 residues. Germline V gives CDR1 SGHVS, CDR2 FQNEAQ.

This clonotype turned up a few times. This chain joins TRBV24-1 and TRBJ1-5; the D is unclear. The CDR3 sequence is 14 residues long. Germline V gene lookup returns CDR1 KGHDR and CDR2 SFDVKD. Trimming took 9 bases from V and 0 from J, leaving 11 bases between them. CDR3 bases: TGTGCCACCCGTGCCCCAAGTAGCAATCAGCCCCAGCATTTT. Protein product: CATRAPSSNQPQHF.

The sample holds many counts of this clonotype. The V call is TRBV5-1, the J call TRBJ1-1, with D perhaps matching TRBD1 (5 bases). The CDR3 has 13 amino acids. The germline CDR1 and CDR2 sequences are SGHRS and YFSETQ. V was pared by 5 bases and J by 4 bases, with 12 bases between. This CDR3 is CASRWGEGTEAFF. In DNA form, the CDR3 reads TGCGCCAGCAGGTGGGGGGAAGGCACTGAAGCTTTCTTT.

The chain has TRBV19 and TRBJ1-3, with a weak D call TRBD1 (5 bases). Looked up from germline, CDR1 is LNHDA and CDR2 is SQIVND (reference sequence). V lost 10 bases and J lost 0, with 10 bases in between. The CDR3 consists of 13 residues. The CDR3 coding sequence is TGTGCCACCCGACAGAGCTCTGGAAACACCATATATTTT. Translation gives CATRQSSGNTIYF.

This clonotype was seen many times. The chain uses TRBV12-5 and TRBJ1-2, with D perhaps matching TRBD1 (6 bases). The CDR3 covers 15 residues. V was shortened by 2 bases and J by 7 bases, with 17 bases between the two germline ends. In germline, CDR1 is LGHNT, CDR2 FRNRAP. This CDR3 is CASGLHQGKDGGYTF. CDR3 nucleotides: TGTGCTAGTGGTTTGCACCAGGGGAAGGACGGTGGCTACACCTTC.

This clonotype was observed many times. V usage is TRBV6-5 and J usage is TRBJ1-2, with D tentatively TRBD1 (5 bases). V lost 0 bases, J lost 5 bases, and 10 bases lay in between. Germline-derived CDR1 and CDR2 are MNHEY and SVGAGI. The CDR3 contains 14 residues. CDR3 nucleotides: TGTGCCAGCAGTTACTCGGCAGACAGATATGGCTACACCTTC. Its translation is CASSYSADRYGYTF.

The V call is TRBV7-9, the J call TRBJ1-1, with 9 bases fitting TRBD1. CDR1 and CDR2 from the germline V gene are SEHNR and FQNEAQ (reference sequence). The CDR3 sequence is 15 residues long. The V and J ends lost 2 bases and 2 bases, in that order; junction bases with no gene match: 3. CDR3: CASSLMDRGNTEAFF. The CDR3 DNA is TGTGCCAGCAGCTTAATGGACAGGGGTAACACTGAAGCTTTCTTT.